A selection of T cell receptor beta chains follows, all from one sample in a study of CD8 T cells in Susac syndrome. TCRdb used MiXCR to reprocess the immunoSEQ multiplex PCR reads, holding one entry per CDR3 protein. Of more than 85,000 distinct CDR3 sequences listed, about 93% are singletons. The material sequenced was CD4+ T cells from PBMCs. The receptors were sampled from a human donor with Susac syndrome. CDR3s include the opening cysteine and the closing phenylalanine or tryptophan. D genes are given only for firm matches. The listing skips clone size in some rows; elsewhere it reads once, few, many or a size class.

TRBV19	TRBJ1-2	TRBD1	once	CASSRQGLYGYTF	TGTGCCAGTAGTAGACAGGGATTATATGGCTACACCTTC
TRBV20-1	TRBJ2-3	TRBD2	NA	CSARAPGRGSDTQYF	TGCAGTGCTAGAGCCCCGGGGCGGGGGTCAGATACGCAGTATTTT
TRBV3-1	TRBJ1-5	NA	NA	CASSQGSVGYSNQPQHF	TGTGCCAGCAGCCAAGGGAGTGTCGGATATAGCAATCAGCCCCAGCATTTT
TRBV21-1	TRBJ1-2	NA	NA	CASPDRINYGYTF	TGTGCCAGCCCGGACAGAATTAACTATGGCTACACCTTC
TRBV16	TRBJ1-2	NA	NA	CASSQSSTGSYGYTF	TGTGCCAGCAGCCAATCTAGCACGGGATCTTACGGCTACACCTTC
TRBV11-2	TRBJ2-1	NA	NA	CASSLGPWLNEQFF	TGTGCCAGCAGCTTGGGTCCTTGGCTCAATGAGCAGTTCTTC
TRBV12-3/TRBV12-4	TRBJ2-4	TRBD2	NA	CASSWGGRVTNIQYF	TGTGCCAGCAGTTGGGGGGGACGAGTGACAAACATTCAGTACTTC
TRBV7-2	TRBJ1-1	NA	NA	CASSLEIMNTEAFF	TGTGCCAGCAGCTTAGAAATCATGAACACTGAAGCTTTCTTT
TRBV6-2/TRBV6-3	TRBJ2-7	NA	NA	CASTLDSSYEQYF	TGTGCCAGCACCCTGGACTCCTCCTACGAGCAGTACTTC
TRBV6-5	TRBJ2-7	TRBD1	NA	CASSYSGQGIYEQYF	TGTGCCAGCAGTTACTCGGGACAGGGGATTTACGAGCAGTACTTC
TRBV20-1	TRBJ2-5	NA	NA	CSASLGETQYF	TGCAGTGCAAGCCTCGGGGAGACCCAGTACTTC
TRBV5-5	TRBJ1-1	TRBD1	few	CASSWDRAEAFF	TGTGCCAGCAGCTGGGACAGGGCTGAAGCTTTCTTT
TRBV9	TRBJ1-1	TRBD1	NA	CASSPRDSMNTEAFF	TGTGCCAGCAGCCCCCGGGACAGCATGAACACTGAAGCTTTCTTT
TRBV20-1	TRBJ2-3	NA	NA	CSARPGEGTDTQYF	TGCAGTGCTAGACCCGGGGAGGGCACAGATACGCAGTATTTT
TRBV6-6	TRBJ1-4	NA	once	CASSQPATNEKLFF	TGTGCCAGCAGCCAGCCTGCAACTAATGAAAAACTGTTTTTT
TRBV20-1	TRBJ2-7	TRBD2	NA	CSWLTSGPYEQYF	TGCAGTTGGTTGACTAGCGGACCCTACGAGCAGTACTTC
TRBV5-1	TRBJ2-1	TRBD2	NA	CASSLGQSRTSGNEQFF	TGCGCCAGCAGCTTGGGGCAGTCCAGGACTAGCGGTAATGAGCAGTTCTTC
TRBV10-3	TRBJ1-2	NA	NA	CAISEAGWDYGYTF	TGTGCCATCAGTGAGGCAGGGTGGGACTATGGCTACACCTTC
TRBV5-4	TRBJ2-1	NA	NA	CASSSRGSYNEQFF	TGTGCCAGCAGCTCCAGGGGCTCCTACAATGAGCAGTTCTTC
TRBV19	TRBJ2-3	NA	NA	CASSNNVVGDTQYF	TGTGCCAGTAGTAATAACGTAGTCGGAGATACGCAGTATTTT
TRBV2	TRBJ2-3	TRBD2	NA	CASTPPLAGTDTQYF	TGTGCCAGCACCCCACCACTAGCGGGCACAGATACGCAGTATTTT
TRBV7-8	TRBJ1-2	NA	NA	CASSLSGTYGYTF	TGTGCCAGCAGCTTATCCGGGACCTATGGCTACACCTTC
TRBV29-1	TRBJ1-5	NA	NA	CSVEDGVGNQPQHF	TGCAGCGTTGAAGATGGGGTTGGCAATCAGCCCCAGCATTTT
TRBV20-1	TRBJ2-6	NA	NA	CSASKAVSGANVLTF	TGCAGTGCTAGTAAGGCGGTGTCTGGGGCCAACGTCCTGACTTTC
TRBV6-2/TRBV6-3	TRBJ2-1	NA	NA	CASSSPRQYNEQFF	TGTGCCAGCAGTTCGCCCCGACAGTACAATGAGCAGTTCTTC
TRBV28	TRBJ1-1	TRBD1	once	CASSPGVGGQVNTEAFF	TGTGCCAGCAGCCCCGGGGTGGGGGGACAGGTGAACACTGAAGCTTTCTTT
TRBV5-4	TRBJ2-3	TRBD2	NA	CASDGTTYQSTDTQYF	TGTGCCAGCGACGGGACTACCTATCAGAGCACAGATACGCAGTATTTT
TRBV2	TRBJ1-5	NA	NA	CASRAETGFYSNQPQHF	TGTGCCAGCAGGGCTGAGACAGGTTTTTATAGCAATCAGCCCCAGCATTTT
TRBV20-1	TRBJ2-1	TRBD2	NA	CSAGLAGGYNEQFF	TGCAGTGCCGGACTAGCGGGGGGTTACAATGAGCAGTTCTTC
TRBV28	TRBJ1-1	NA	NA	CASTTSWGAGDTEAFF	TGTGCCAGCACCACCTCTTGGGGGGCGGGCGACACTGAAGCTTTCTTT
TRBV5-1	TRBJ2-2	TRBD1	NA	CASSTLTGDGELFF	TGCGCCAGCAGCACCCTTACAGGGGACGGGGAGCTGTTTTTT
TRBV11-2	TRBJ1-1	NA	NA	CASSQTGLAFF	TGTGCCAGCAGCCAAACAGGGTTAGCTTTCTTT
TRBV29-1	TRBJ2-5	NA	NA	CSVEDFGGQETQYF	TGCAGCGTTGAAGATTTCGGGGGTCAAGAGACCCAGTACTTC
TRBV5-1	TRBJ1-3	NA	NA	CASSATGIGNTIYF	TGCGCCAGCAGCGCCACAGGGATTGGAAACACCATATATTTT